The rows below give T cell receptor beta chains drawn from one sample of a study of human T cells and chemical hapten exposure. MiXCR was run by TCRdb on the RACE reads, yielding one entry per CDR3 protein. Of roughly 110,000 distinct CDR3 sequences listed, roughly an eighth were seen once; the top ten hold 1.6%. Sequences were derived from whole blood, sampled in connection with sensitization to the hapten diphenylcyclopropenone (DPC). Every receptor here comes from a woman aged 45-60 years with alopecia areata. Some clones in this sample may be carry-over from other donors' samples. The CDR3 runs from the conserved cysteine through the conserved F or W. The D gene is left open where the match is weak. Clone size, where shown, is once, few, many, or a class for clones that have expanded.

J gene | V gene | D gene | clone size | CDR3 protein | CDR3 DNA
TRBJ2-5 | TRBV7-2 | - | few | CASSPRTVQETQYF | TGTGCCAGCAGCCCCCGGACGGTCCAAGAGACCCAGTACTTC
TRBJ1-2 | TRBV28 | - | few | CASSSHAESLYGYTF | TGTGCCAGCAGCTCCCACGCCGAGTCCTTATATGGCTACACCTTC
TRBJ2-7 | TRBV12-3/TRBV12-4 | - | - | CAIRLPSYEQYF | TGTGCCATTCGGCTGCCCTCCTACGAGCAGTACTTC
TRBJ2-1 | TRBV15 | TRBD1 | few | CATSRQTGQGPYNEQFF | TGTGCCACCAGCAGACAAACCGGACAGGGCCCCTACAATGAGCAGTTCTTC
TRBJ1-6 | TRBV6-1 | - | - | CASRAQEYSPLHF | TGTGCCAGCCGAGCCCAGGAATATTCACCCCTCCACTTT
TRBJ1-6 | TRBV7-2 | - | many | CASSLGLDNSPLHF | TGTGCCAGCAGCCTGGGCCTAGATAATTCACCCCTCCACTTT
TRBJ2-1 | TRBV5-4 | - | few | CASSLESYNEQFF | TGTGCCAGCAGCTTGGAGTCCTACAATGAGCAGTTCTTC
TRBJ1-5 | TRBV6-2/TRBV6-3 | - | many | CASSYREVEQPQHF | TGTGCCAGCAGTTACCGGGAGGTAGAGCAGCCCCAGCATTTT
TRBJ1-4 | TRBV27 | TRBD1 | few | CASRTGTANNEKLFF | TGTGCCAGCAGAACCGGGACAGCTAATAATGAAAAACTGTTTTTT
TRBJ1-4 | TRBV20-1 | - | - | CSAEPATNEKLFF | TGCAGTGCTGAACCTGCAACTAATGAAAAACTGTTTTTT
TRBJ2-7 | TRBV12-3/TRBV12-4 | TRBD2 | many | CASSLGGEQYF | TGTGCCAGCAGTTTGGGGGGGGAGCAGTACTTC
TRBJ1-3 | TRBV19 | - | - | CASSVQSTGNTIYF | TGTGCCAGTAGTGTACAGTCGACTGGAAACACCATATATTTT
TRBJ2-7 | TRBV5-5 | - | few | CASSLVAWDGRYEQYF | TGTGCCAGCAGCTTGGTTGCTTGGGACGGACGCTACGAGCAGTACTTC
TRBJ2-2 | TRBV6-6 | TRBD1 | - | CATDRGPPGSGELFF | TGTGCCACGGACAGGGGACCACCGGGTTCCGGGGAGCTGTTTTTT
TRBJ2-7 | TRBV11-1 | - | many | CASSQHYEQYF | TGTGCCAGCAGCCAACACTACGAGCAGTACTTC
TRBJ1-6 | TRBV10-3 | - | - | CAIRGSNSPLHF | TGTGCCATCAGGGGCTCTAATTCACCCCTCCACTTT
TRBJ2-1 | TRBV7-2 | - | many | CASSLEAGVLDEQFF | TGTGCCAGCAGCTTAGAGGCAGGGGTCTTGGATGAGCAGTTCTTC